The 13 T cell receptor beta chains presented below share a single source sample, sequenced in a study of OX40 agonist ivuxolimab in advanced cancers. Produced via immunoSEQ multiplex PCR; TCRdb's table is partial and in-frame only. Among about 53,000 clones listed, approximately 84% were seen once. Specimen: CD4+ or CD8+ T cells sorted from blood, collected in a trial of the OX40 agonist ivuxolimab. These receptors came from an adult with an advanced solid tumor such as melanoma, head and neck, liver or kidney cancer.

CDR3 protein: CATSPPGSPNTEAFF. The CDR3 DNA sequence: TGTGCCACCAGCCCGCCCGGGAGCCCGAACACTGAAGCTTTCTTT. The rearrangement joins TRBV15 to TRBJ1-1; no clear D gene. CDR3 length equals 15 residues. The V and J ends lost 5 bases and 1 base respectively, with 14 bases between them. CDR1 and CDR2 (germline): LNHNV, YYDKDF (reference sequence).

The chain has TRBV14 and TRBJ1-2; possible D gene TRBD1, 5 bases. The CDR3 runs 15 residues. CDR1 is SGHDN and CDR2 is FVKESK in the germline V gene. V gave up 1 base and J gave up 6 bases, with 15 bases separating them. The CDR3 DNA reads TGTGCCAGCAGCCAAGTTTATGGGGCAGCTCATGGCTACACCTTC. Its translation is CASSQVYGAAHGYTF.

This chain uses TRBV7-9 with TRBJ2-3, with D possibly matching TRBD2 (6 bases). The CDR3 is 16 amino acids. CDR1 and CDR2 (germline): SEHNR, FQNEAQ (reference sequence). Between the trimmed V and J ends, which lost 0 bases and 2 bases, there was a span of 12 bases. The CDR3: CASSLAGGRNTDTQYF. DNA for the CDR3: TGTGCCAGCAGCTTAGCGGGAGGACGGAACACAGATACGCAGTATTTT.

The J gene is TRBJ1-5, the V gene TRBV6-5, with D possibly being TRBD1 (6 bases). V was cut by 5 bases and J by 3 bases, with 11 bases left in between. Germline V gives CDR1 MNHEY, CDR2 SVGAGI. The CDR3 covers 14 residues. DNA of the CDR3: TGTGCCAGCAGTAATGACAGGTACAATCAGCCCCAGCATTTT. Its translation is CASSNDRYNQPQHF.

V gene TRBV7-2 combines with J gene TRBJ1-5; no clear D. V lost 1 base, J lost 7 bases, and 8 bases lay in between. CDR3 length equals 13 residues. Germline loops: CDR1 SGHTA, CDR2 FQGNSA. CDR3 sequence reads: CASSLGEVQPQHF. The CDR3 DNA sequence: TGTGCCAGCAGCTTAGGGGAGGTACAGCCCCAGCATTTT. The full variable domain, rest sourced from reference TRBV7-2 and TRBJ1-5, is GAGVSQSPSNKVTEKGKDVELRCDPISGHTALYWYRQSLGQGLEFLIYFQGNSAPDKSGLPSDRFSAERTGGSVSTLTIQRTQQEDSAVYLCASSLGEVQPQHFGDGTRLSIL.

The genes are TRBV29-1 and TRBJ2-7, with 9 bases lining up with TRBD1. V lost 7 bases to trimming and J lost 5 bases; unmatched junction nucleotides: 6. Germline V gene lookup returns CDR1 SQVTM and CDR2 ANQGSEA. This CDR3 region has 12 residues. CDR3 DNA: TGCAGCGGAGGGACAGGGACGAACGAGCAGTACTTC. Translating gives CSGGTGTNEQYF.

This chain connects TRBV30 to TRBJ2-7, with TRBD2 matching over 7 bases. The CDR3 is made up of 13 amino acids. The V segment lost 2 bases and the J segment 3 bases; nucleotides outside the gene matches: 4. Per germline, CDR1 GTSNPN and CDR2 SVGIG (reference sequence). Here the CDR3 DNA reads TGTGCCTGGAGTAATTCGGGGGGCTACGAGCAGTACTTC. Protein: CAWSNSGGYEQYF. Full variable domain (rest looked up from reference TRBV30 and TRBJ2-7): SQTIHQWPATLVQPVGSPLSLECTVEGTSNPNLYWYRQAAGRGLQLLFYSVGIGQISSEVPQNLSASRPQDRQFILSSKKLLLSDSGFYLCAWSNSGGYEQYFGPGTRLTVT.

The chain uses TRBV7-8 and TRBJ1-1; 7 nucleotides line up with TRBD1. This CDR3 contains 15 residues. Looked up from germline, CDR1 is SGHVS and CDR2 is FQNEAQ. Germline trimming cut 0 bases from V and 1 base from J; bases unmatched to any gene: 2. CDR3 sequence reads: CASSLAQGGNTEAFF. In DNA, the CDR3 is TGTGCCAGCAGCTTAGCCCAGGGGGGGAACACTGAAGCTTTCTTT.

The chain carries TRBV14 and TRBJ2-1; TRBD2 agrees at 10 bases. The germline V gene has CDR1 SGHDN and CDR2 FVKESK. Losses at the gene ends were 4 bases for V and 8 bases for J; bases not matched to a gene: 14. The length of the CDR3 is 17 residues. CDR3 bases: TGTGCCAGCAGCCCGCGCACCGGACTAGCGGTTTCCGATGAGCAGTTCTTC. Amino acid sequence: CASSPRTGLAVSDEQFF.

This chain links TRBV6-1 with TRBJ1-5, with 8 bases matching TRBD1. The CDR3 is 14 residues long. In germline, CDR1 is MNHNS, CDR2 SASEGT. The trim removed 6 bases at V and 7 bases at J, leaving 8 bases unmatched. This chain's CDR3 is CASRGQGFGQPQHF. CDR3 coding DNA: TGTGCCAGCAGAGGACAGGGATTCGGACAGCCCCAGCATTTT.

The J gene is TRBJ2-2, the V gene TRBV19, with 8 bases matching TRBD1. J gave up 0 bases and V 7 bases, and 7 bases lay outside the gene matches. The CDR3 extends over 16 amino acids. The germline V gene has CDR1 LNHDA and CDR2 SQIVND (reference sequence). CDR3 bases: TGTGCCAGTATCCCGGCGGGACAGGCGAACACCGGGGAGCTGTTTTTT. Translation gives CASIPAGQANTGELFF. Full variable domain (missing parts from reference TRBV19 and TRBJ2-2): DGGITQSPKYLFRKEGQNVTLSCEQNLNHDAMYWYRQDPGQGLRLIYYSQIVNDFQKGDIAEGYSVSREKKESFPLTVTSAQKNPTAFYLCASIPAGQANTGELFFGEGSRLTVL.

The chain is built from TRBV2 and TRBJ2-3; D gene unclear. Deletions cut 6 bases from V and 5 bases from J, with 9 bases between. CDR1 and CDR2 from the germline V gene are SNHLY and FYNNEI. The length of the CDR3 is 12 residues. This CDR3 reads CASSIGQDTQYF. DNA for the CDR3: TGTGCCAGCAGCATAGGGCAAGATACGCAGTATTTT.

This clone was detected once. The gene calls are TRBV20-1 and TRBJ1-2; tentatively, D is TRBD1 (6 bases). V lost 5 bases, J lost 6 bases, and 7 bases lay in between. This CDR3 comprises 10 residues. CDR1 DFQATT and CDR2 SNEGSKA come from the germline V gene (reference sequence). In DNA form, the CDR3 reads TGCAGTGCTCGACAGGATGGCTACACCTTC. Translation: CSARQDGYTF.